This note documents a single TCR beta chain sequence. The PCR made use of 60 Vbeta and 13 Jbeta primers. Sequencing used immunoSEQ multiplex PCR; TCRdb keeps in-frame clones, though not all of them. The data show roughly 230,000 clones, with around 84% seen just once and roughly 0.26% held by the top ten. CDR3 length equals 15 residues. With 6 bases clipped from V and 7 bases from J, the junction kept 11 bases outside the gene matches. The V gene's germline CDR1 is WNHNN and CDR2 SYGVQD (reference sequence). The sample originates from a study of cytomegalovirus exposure and HLA in healthy donors. The rearrangement links TRBV10-1 to TRBJ2-1; TRBD2 matches at 8 bases. The sample consisted of PBMCs. This TCR came from a girl aged 2 to 9 in good health and CMV-seronegative. The CDR3 spells CASRPEAGATNEQFF. CDR3 DNA sequence: TGCGCCAGCAGACCTGAAGCGGGAGCTACAAATGAGCAGTTCTTC.